This T cell receptor (beta chain) was recorded in a study of spatial heterogeneity in lung cancer. Study information: Among detected sequences, beta-chain ones consistently exceeded alpha-chain ones in number.

Study findings and constraints: Whereas they appeared in blood less at follow-up, ubiquitous expanded tumor TCRs appeared there more at resection.

The study tagged each TCR cDNA molecule with a unique molecular identifier. TCRdb called the 5' RACE reads again in MiXCR, with one record for every CDR3 protein. This repertoire shows around 110,000 distinct CDR3 sequences, 12% found once; its top ten account for approximately 16%. Trimming removed 2 bases at V and 3 bases at J, with 3 bases between. Looked up from germline, CDR1 is SGHDN and CDR2 is FVKESK. This CDR3 has 12 residues. Time point here: blood at routine non-recurrence follow-up after resection. Tumor, nontumor lung or frozen PBMC supplied whole RNA that was sequenced unsorted. Regarding this clonotype: The antigen remains undetermined.

This rearrangement joins TRBV14 to TRBJ2-3; D is uncertain. The TCR originated in a male donor with early-stage non-small cell lung cancer. This sample comprised PBMCs, obtained at follow-up. The CDR3 sequence: CASSQWTDTQYF. The CDR3, as DNA: TGTGCCAGCAGCCAATGGACAGATACGCAGTATTTT.